The sequence of this T cell receptor beta chain was determined in a study of patients and donors after allogeneic stem cell transplantation. TCRdb used MiXCR to reprocess the RT-PCR reads, holding one entry per CDR3 protein. Of tens of thousands of distinct CDR3 sequences in the sample, 10% to 15% were seen once. This clonotype was recorded many times. Germline values: CDR1 SGHNT, CDR2 YENEEA. The ends were cut back, 2 bases at V and 0 bases at J, with 8 bases in the middle. The CDR3 contains 15 residues. What was sequenced was blood, either unsorted or a sorted T cell fraction (not recorded which). The TCR comes from a human donor who was either an allogeneic HSCT recipient or a stem cell or donor lymphocyte infusion donor (not recorded which). It is not recorded whose cells these are; they may come from a transplant donor. The V call is TRBV11-3, the J call TRBJ2-1, with unresolved D. CDR3 region: CASSLRFSSYNEQFF. The CDR3 DNA reads TGTGCCAGCAGCTTACGTTTCAGCTCCTACAATGAGCAGTTCTTC. The full variable domain, rest sourced from reference TRBV11-3 and TRBJ2-1, is EAGVVQSPRYKIIEKKQPVAFWCNPISGHNTLYWYLQNLGQGPELLIRYENEEAVDDSQLPKDRFSAERLKGVDSTLKIQPAELGDSAVYLCASSLRFSSYNEQFFGPGTRLTVL.